The 25 T cell receptor beta chains listed next were all sequenced from one sample in a study of cytomegalovirus exposure and HLA in healthy donors. The method was immunoSEQ multiplex PCR; TCRdb's version includes in-frame clones alone and lacks a portion of them. This sample carries some 250,000 clones, around 90% of them seen once, and the ten largest clones take 0.35% to 0.45%. Sequencing input: PBMCs. The origin of the receptors is a woman under 30 in good health and CMV-seronegative.

This chain connects TRBV6-5 to TRBJ2-1; 7 positions agree with TRBD2. Trimming removed 5 bases from V and 7 bases from J; junction bases left unmatched: 2. The CDR3 has 12 amino acids. Germline CDR1 reads MNHEY; CDR2 reads SVGAGI. In DNA form, the CDR3 reads TGTGCCAGCAGTCACGGGGGGAATGAGCAGTTCTTC. Amino acids: CASSHGGNEQFF.

The chain couples TRBV2 to TRBJ2-3; 10 bases are a match to TRBD2. The CDR3 has 14 residues. Losses at the gene ends were 8 bases for V and 5 bases for J; bases not matched to a gene: 7. Germline assignment: CDR1 SNHLY and CDR2 FYNNEI. The CDR3 loop reads CASDGTSVQDTQYF. The DNA for the CDR3 is TGTGCCAGCGACGGGACTAGCGTTCAAGATACGCAGTATTTT.

The chain is built from TRBV6-1 and TRBJ2-7; D possibly corresponds to TRBD2 (6 bases). The CDR3 has 15 amino acids. The ends were cut back, 1 base at V and 4 bases at J, with 14 bases in the middle. Germline V lookup: CDR1 MNHNS, CDR2 SASEGT. The CDR3, as DNA: TGTGCCAGCAGTGAAGGCGGGGCCGACTATTACGAGCAGTACGTC. Translation: CASSEGGADYYEQYV.

The V and J genes are TRBV14 and TRBJ2-5; possibly TRBD1 for D (6 bases). CDR3 length: 14 residues. Germline loops: CDR1 SGHDN, CDR2 FVKESK. The ends were cut back, 1 base at V and 4 bases at J, with 10 bases in the middle. The CDR3 bases are TGTGCCAGCAGCCAAGTTGGCAGGGGAGAGACCCAGTACTTC. The encoded protein is CASSQVGRGETQYF. The full variable domain, in which reference TRBV14 and TRBJ2-5 provide the parts outside the CDR3, is EAGVTQFPSHSVIEKGQTVTLRCDPISGHDNLYWYRRVMGKEIKFLLHFVKESKQDESGMPNNRFLAERTGGTYSTLKVQPAELEDSGVYFCASSQVGRGETQYFGPGTRLLVL.

This clone appeared once. The V gene is TRBV5-6, the J gene TRBJ2-5; TRBD1 agrees at 7 bases. The trim removed 4 bases at V and 1 base at J, leaving 1 base unmatched. The CDR3 contains 13 residues. The germline gives CDR1 SGHDT, CDR2 YYEEEE. CDR3 bases: TGTGCCAGCAGCGGACAGGTCCAAGAGACCCAGTACTTC. Its translation: CASSGQVQETQYF.

The gene calls are TRBV27 and TRBJ2-7; D ambiguous. The CDR3 loop spans 12 amino acids. Trimming stripped 10 bases from V and 2 bases from J, with 12 bases between. Germline V gene lookup returns CDR1 MNHEY and CDR2 SMNVEV (reference sequence). CDR3 protein: CAKIGRPYEQYF. The DNA of the CDR3 is TGTGCCAAAATTGGGCGACCCTACGAGCAGTACTTC.

This chain uses TRBV6-4 with TRBJ1-3; D remains unclear. Germline V CDR1 and CDR2: MRHNA, SNTAGT. V dropped 3 bases and J dropped 4 bases, with 7 bases sitting between them. The CDR3 is 13 amino acids. The CDR3 DNA reads as TGTGCCAGCAGTGAGCAAGCCGGAAACACCATATATTTT. Translated: CASSEQAGNTIYF.

This chain joins TRBV6-5 and TRBJ2-3; perhaps TRBD1 as D (5 bases). The CDR3 length is 14 residues. Trimming removed 7 bases at V and 4 bases at J, with 15 bases between. CDR1 MNHEY and CDR2 SVGAGI come from the germline V gene. The CDR3 loop reads CASKQVLGSDTQYF. The CDR3 DNA follows: TGTGCCAGCAAACAGGTTTTGGGCTCAGATACGCAGTATTTT.

The chain employs TRBV10-3 and TRBJ1-3, with 9 bases fitting TRBD1. The CDR3 length is 15 residues. V was pared by 4 bases and J by 1 base, with 2 bases of the junction left unmatched. Germline V CDR1 and CDR2: ENHRY, SYGVKD. The CDR3 is CAISGDRGSGNTIYF. CDR3 DNA sequence: TGTGCCATCAGTGGAGACAGGGGGTCTGGAAACACCATATATTTT.

This chain joins TRBV4-1 and TRBJ1-3; no clear D gene. V was pared by 0 bases and J by 2 bases, with 8 bases between. Germline V CDR1 and CDR2: MGHRA, YSYEKL. The CDR3 has 15 amino acids. In DNA form, the CDR3 reads TGCGCCAGCAGCCAAGATCCGGGGACTGGAAACACCATATATTTT. Amino acid sequence: CASSQDPGTGNTIYF.

This chain's CDR3 is CASSYSGTYEQYF. CDR3 in DNA: TGTGCCAGCAGTTATTCAGGGACTTACGAGCAGTACTTC. The chain is built from TRBV28 and TRBJ2-7, with D possibly matching TRBD2 (6 bases). Germline lookup yields CDR1 MDHEN and CDR2 SYDVKM. With 4 bases removed from V and 4 bases from J, the gap between germline ends came to 11 bases. The CDR3 has 13 residues.

There are a few counts of this clone. In DNA, the CDR3 is TGTGCCAGCAGTTTCCGCGGCTACGAGCAGTACTTC. Its translation is CASSFRGYEQYF. The rearrangement links TRBV27 to TRBJ2-7; unclear D gene. The germline V gene encodes CDR1 MNHEY and CDR2 SMNVEV (reference sequence). With 3 bases removed from V and 3 bases from J, the gap between germline ends came to 6 bases. The CDR3 loop spans 12 amino acids.

The chain links TRBV5-5 to TRBJ2-5; weak D call: TRBD1 (6 bases). Germline CDR1 reads SGHKS; CDR2 reads YYEKEE (reference sequence). Trimming cost V 4 bases and J 5 bases, with 15 bases left between them. This CDR3 has 14 amino acids. CDR3 in amino acids: CASSAHRVGETQYF. The CDR3 coding sequence is TGTGCCAGCAGCGCCCACAGGGTAGGGGAGACCCAGTACTTC.

The rearrangement joins TRBV27 to TRBJ2-1; 7 positions agree with TRBD1. Germline V lookup: CDR1 MNHEY, CDR2 SMNVEV (reference sequence). The CDR3 runs 15 residues. V shed 0 bases, J shed 6 bases, and the junction held 5 bases outside the gene matches. CDR3 sequence reads: CASSLSQGTGNEQFF. The CDR3 coding sequence is TGTGCCAGCAGTTTATCACAGGGGACCGGCAATGAGCAGTTCTTC.

The chain couples TRBV5-1 to TRBJ1-1; D is perhaps TRBD1 (5 bases). Trimming removed 9 bases at V and 0 bases at J, with 18 bases between. This CDR3 is 15 amino acids long. Germline V CDR1 and CDR2: SGHRS, YFSETQ. This CDR3 is CATRSIGAMNTEAFF. The CDR3 bases are TGCGCCACCCGTTCGATAGGGGCCATGAACACTGAAGCTTTCTTT.

This clone was seen a single time. CDR3 coding DNA: TGTGCCAGCAGCTACCGGGACAGGGCCCGGGCGGCCCAGTACTTC. Protein product: CASSYRDRARAAQYF. V and J are TRBV5-6 and TRBJ2-5; 9 bases are shared with TRBD1. The V gene's germline CDR1 is SGHDT and CDR2 YYEEEE. The CDR3 consists of 15 residues. Trimming cost V 3 bases and J 9 bases; bases outside gene matches: 12.

The chain joins TRBV4-1 to TRBJ1-1; D is undetermined. V was trimmed by 4 bases and J by 11 bases, leaving 11 bases between them. The CDR3 length is 11 residues. CDR1 and CDR2 (germline): MGHRA, YSYEKL. The CDR3 sequence: CASSPGGWAFF. The CDR3 region has the DNA TGCGCCAGCAGCCCAGGAGGGTGGGCTTTCTTT.

The chain is built from TRBV6-6 and TRBJ1-1; possible D gene TRBD1, 5 bases. Trimming shortened V by 6 bases and J by 1 base, and 15 bases separated the two germline ends. CDR1 MNHNY and CDR2 SVGAGI come from the germline V gene (reference sequence). CDR3 length equals 15 residues. The chain's CDR3 is CASRTPGTSNTEAFF. The CDR3 nucleotides read TGTGCCAGCAGAACCCCGGGGACTTCGAACACTGAAGCTTTCTTT.

This clone was counted a few times. The J gene is TRBJ1-3, the V gene TRBV30, with D unresolved. Germline lookup yields CDR1 GTSNPN and CDR2 SVGIG (reference sequence). The V and J ends lost 8 bases and 1 base respectively, with 12 bases between them. There are 13 residues in the CDR3. The CDR3 sequence is CAQSGLSGNTIYF. The CDR3, as DNA: TGTGCCCAGAGCGGGCTATCTGGAAACACCATATATTTT.

The chain is built from TRBV28 and TRBJ1-1, with a possible D match to TRBD1 (6 bases). V lost 2 bases to trimming and J lost 1 base, with 20 bases between them. Germline CDR1 MDHEN, CDR2 SYDVKM. This CDR3 has 18 amino acids. The CDR3 DNA is TGTGCCAGCAGTTTAAAGTTGGGACACCACGCCCAGAACACTGAAGCTTTCTTT. Encoded protein: CASSLKLGHHAQNTEAFF.

V is TRBV13 and J is TRBJ2-1; 8 nucleotides agree with TRBD2. With 3 bases clipped from V and 6 bases from J, the junction kept 7 bases outside the gene matches. CDR1 and CDR2 (germline): PRHDT, FYEKMQ (reference sequence). The length of the CDR3 is 15 residues. CDR3 DNA: TGTGCCAGCAGCTTCCGGGGGGGCCTCTCCAATGAGCAGTTCTTC. It specifies CASSFRGGLSNEQFF.

A few counts support this clone. The V and J genes are TRBV11-2 and TRBJ2-2; D gene uncertain. Trimming left V 4 bases short and J 1 base short, with 10 bases between. There are 15 residues in the CDR3. CDR1 and CDR2 from the germline V gene are SGHAT and FQNNGV. CDR3 residues: CASSSTPGNTGELFF. The DNA for the CDR3 is TGTGCCAGCAGCTCCACCCCCGGGAACACCGGGGAGCTGTTTTTT.

The J gene is TRBJ1-2, the V gene TRBV5-1; 7 positions agree with TRBD1. This CDR3 has 17 amino acids. Germline V lookup: CDR1 SGHRS, CDR2 YFSETQ. With 5 bases clipped from V and 2 bases from J, the junction kept 15 bases outside the gene matches. This CDR3 reads CASSYRDSIDENYGYTF. The CDR3 nucleotides are TGCGCCAGCAGTTACCGGGACAGCATCGACGAGAACTATGGCTACACCTTC.

The V gene is TRBV12-5, the J gene TRBJ2-1, with TRBD1 as a possible D gene (5 bases). The germline CDR1 and CDR2 sequences are LGHNT and FRNRAP. CDR3 length equals 13 residues. The V end lost 5 bases, the J end lost 5 bases, and 10 bases lay between the germline ends. The CDR3 region is CASGGAGNNEQFF. As DNA, the CDR3 is TGTGCTAGTGGTGGGGCCGGTAACAATGAGCAGTTCTTC.

The gene calls are TRBV11-2 and TRBJ2-1; no reliable D call. The V and J ends lost 2 bases and 0 bases respectively, with 11 bases between them. The CDR3 extends over 16 amino acids. CDR1 and CDR2 from the germline V gene are SGHAT and FQNNGV. CDR3 DNA sequence: TGTGCCAGCAGCTTACTGAGCGCCCGCTCCTACAATGAGCAGTTCTTC. Translation: CASSLLSARSYNEQFF. Together with reference TRBV11-2 and TRBJ2-1, the CDR3 gives the full variable domain: EAGVAQSPRYKIIEKRQSVAFWCNPISGHATLYWYQQILGQGPKLLIQFQNNGVVDDSQLPKDRFSAERLKGVDSTLKIQPAKLEDSAVYLCASSLLSARSYNEQFFGPGTRLTVL.